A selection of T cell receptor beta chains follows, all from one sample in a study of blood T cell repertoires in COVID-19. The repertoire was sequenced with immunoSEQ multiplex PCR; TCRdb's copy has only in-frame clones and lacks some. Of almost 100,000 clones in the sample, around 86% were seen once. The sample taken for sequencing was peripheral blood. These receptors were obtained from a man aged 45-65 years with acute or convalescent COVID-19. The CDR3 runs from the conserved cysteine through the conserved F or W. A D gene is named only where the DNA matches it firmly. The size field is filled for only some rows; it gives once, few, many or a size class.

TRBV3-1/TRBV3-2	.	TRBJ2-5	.	TGTGCCAGCAGCCCCCAGACTAGTGATCAAGAGACCCAGTACTTC	CASSPQTSDQETQYF
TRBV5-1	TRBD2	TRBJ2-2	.	TGCGCCAGCAGCCGACCCGGACTAGCGGGAGGCACCGGGGAGCTGTTTTTT	CASSRPGLAGGTGELFF
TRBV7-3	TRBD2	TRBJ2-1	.	TGTGCCAGCAGCCCGTTGGGCGGGGGGGCCAATGAGCAGTTCTTC	CASSPLGGGANEQFF
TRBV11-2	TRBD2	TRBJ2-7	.	TGTGCCAGCAGCTCAATCGGACTAGCGGGAGACGAGCAGTACTTC	CASSSIGLAGDEQYF
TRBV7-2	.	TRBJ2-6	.	TGTGCCAGCAGCTTATATAGCCGGGCTGGGGCCAACGTCCTGACTTTC	CASSLYSRAGANVLTF
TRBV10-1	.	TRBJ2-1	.	TGCGCCAGCAGTGAGTTACTAGCCAATGAGCAGTTCTTC	CASSELLANEQFF
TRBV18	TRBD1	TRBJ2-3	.	TGTGCCAGCTCACCACTGGGACAGGGCCTCACAGATACGCAGTATTTT	CASSPLGQGLTDTQYF
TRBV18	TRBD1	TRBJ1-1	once	TGTGCCAGCTCACTGGGACAGGGGGCGTCGAACACTGAAGCTTTCTTT	CASSLGQGASNTEAFF
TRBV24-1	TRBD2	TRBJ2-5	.	TGTGCCACCAGTGATCCCGGGACTAATGCAGGGACCCAGTACTTC	CATSDPGTNAGTQYF
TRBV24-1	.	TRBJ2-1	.	TGTGCCACCAGTGCCGTTAGCGGAGCCGGCTACAATGAGCAGTTCTTC	CATSAVSGAGYNEQFF
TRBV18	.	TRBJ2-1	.	TGTGCCAGCTCATCCACCCCCACTACAAATGAGCAGTTCTTC	CASSSTPTTNEQFF
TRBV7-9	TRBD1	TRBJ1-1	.	TGTGCCAGCAGCTTTCCACGACCGGGACAGGCGTCCGCTGAAGCTTTCTTT	CASSFPRPGQASAEAFF
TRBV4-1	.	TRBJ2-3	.	TGCGCCAGCAGCCCGACTAGGATGGTTCCAGATACGCAGTATTTT	CASSPTRMVPDTQYF
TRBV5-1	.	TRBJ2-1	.	TGCGCCAGCAGCTTTGGGGCAAGCTCCTACAATGAGCAGTTCTTC	CASSFGASSYNEQFF
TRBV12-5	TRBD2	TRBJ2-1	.	TGTGCTAGTGGTTTGGCGACTAGCGGGCCAAGTCGGGTCTCCTACAATGAGCAGTTCTTC	CASGLATSGPSRVSYNEQFF
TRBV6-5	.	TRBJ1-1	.	TGTGCCAGCAGTCTTCAGGGGAACACTGAAGCTTTCTTT	CASSLQGNTEAFF
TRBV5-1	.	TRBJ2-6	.	TGCGCCAGCAGCTTGCTAATCTCTGGGGCCAACGTCCTGACTTTC	CASSLLISGANVLTF
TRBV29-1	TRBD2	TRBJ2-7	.	TGCAGCGTAAATCCCAGGCTCCGACAAGGGACGAGCGGGAGGGCCGGGAGCTACGAGCAGTACTTC	CSVNPRLRQGTSGRAGSYEQYF
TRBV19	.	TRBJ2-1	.	TGTGCCAGTAGTATAGGTACCGAGGTCTACAATGAGCAGTTCTTC	CASSIGTEVYNEQFF
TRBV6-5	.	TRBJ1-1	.	TGTGCCAGCAGTTACGGGGGCAGGTCTGAAGCTTTCTTT	CASSYGGRSEAFF
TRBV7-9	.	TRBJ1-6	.	TGTGCCAGCAGCTTAGGCGGAGGCAATGCCTATAATTCACCCCTCCACTTT	CASSLGGGNAYNSPLHF
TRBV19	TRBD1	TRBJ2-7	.	TGTGCCAGTAGTCCCGGGGACAGAGACTACGAGCAGTACTTC	CASSPGDRDYEQYF
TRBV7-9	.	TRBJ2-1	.	TGTGCCAGCAGCTTAGAAAAACTGCATAATGAGCAGTTCTTC	CASSLEKLHNEQFF
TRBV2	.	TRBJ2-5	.	TGTGCCAGCCAAACCAGGGAAAGAGAGACCCAGTACTTC	CASQTRERETQYF
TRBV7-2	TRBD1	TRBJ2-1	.	TGTGCCAGCAGCTTTGGGGACAGCTACAATGAGCAGTTCTTC	CASSFGDSYNEQFF
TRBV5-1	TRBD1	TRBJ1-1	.	TGCGCCAGCAGCCTTACAGGGGGCGAGAACACTGAAGCTTTCTTT	CASSLTGGENTEAFF
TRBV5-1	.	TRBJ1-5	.	TGCGCCAGCAGCTTGACGGGGGACCTCAATCAGCCCCAGCATTTT	CASSLTGDLNQPQHF
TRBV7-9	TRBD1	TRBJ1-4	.	TGTGCCAGCAGCCCACGGACAGGACCTGAAAAACTGTTTTTT	CASSPRTGPEKLFF
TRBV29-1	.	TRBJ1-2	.	TGCAGCGTCGAAGCCTCGGGTATGAGCCATGCCTACACCTTC	CSVEASGMSHAYTF
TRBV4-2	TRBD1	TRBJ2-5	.	TGTGCCAGCAGGTACACGGGACAGAAACAAGAGACCCAGTACTTC	CASRYTGQKQETQYF
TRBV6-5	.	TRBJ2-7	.	TGTGCCAGCAGACAACTAGCTTTAGAGGAGCAGTACTTC	CASRQLALEEQYF
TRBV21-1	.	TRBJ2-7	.	TGTGCCAGCAGCAAAAGGGGGCAGTGGGACGAGCAGTACTTC	CASSKRGQWDEQYF
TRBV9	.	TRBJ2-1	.	TGTGCCAGCTCGGGAAACTTGGGACTCCCTCAGTCGGGCAATGAGCAGTTCTTC	CASSGNLGLPQSGNEQFF
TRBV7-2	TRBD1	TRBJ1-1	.	TGTGCCAGCAGCTCGGCCAGGGGGCGCAACACTGAAGCTTTCTTT	CASSSARGRNTEAFF
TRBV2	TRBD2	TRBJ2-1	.	TGTGCCAGGTCACTAGCGGGAGTGGATGAGCAGTTCTTC	CARSLAGVDEQFF
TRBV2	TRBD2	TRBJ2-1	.	TGTGCCAGCAGTGAAGCACTAGCGGGAGCTGGTGAGCAGTTCTTC	CASSEALAGAGEQFF
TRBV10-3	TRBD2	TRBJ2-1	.	TGTGCCATCTCTAGCGGGAGCGGTTACAATGAGCAGTTCTTC	CAISSGSGYNEQFF
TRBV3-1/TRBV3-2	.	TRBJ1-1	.	TGTGCCAGCAGCCAAGATCTTAAGAACACTGAAGCTTTCTTT	CASSQDLKNTEAFF
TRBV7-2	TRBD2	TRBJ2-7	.	TGTGCCAGCAGCTTAGGAGCACTAGCGCGGACCTACGAGCAGTACTTC	CASSLGALARTYEQYF
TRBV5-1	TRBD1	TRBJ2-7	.	TGCGCCAGCAGCTTGGCGCAGGGGGCAATGTACGAGCAGTACTTC	CASSLAQGAMYEQYF
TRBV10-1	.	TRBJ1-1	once	TGCGCCAGCAGGTCGGGGGAGAAGAACACTGAAGCTTTCTTT	CASRSGEKNTEAFF
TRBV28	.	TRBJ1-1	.	TGTGCCAGCGGGGAGGGGCGCAGGAACACTGAAGCTTTCTTT	CASGEGRRNTEAFF
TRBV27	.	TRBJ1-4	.	TGTGCCAGCAGTCTCTTCGGAACTAATGAAAAACTGTTTTTT	CASSLFGTNEKLFF
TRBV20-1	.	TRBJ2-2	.	TGCAGTGCTAGTTTTGGCAGGGTGTCGAACACCGGGGAGCTGTTTTTT	CSASFGRVSNTGELFF
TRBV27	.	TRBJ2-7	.	TGTGCCAGCAGTGCACCAGGGAGGTTCCCCTACGAGCAGTACTTC	CASSAPGRFPYEQYF
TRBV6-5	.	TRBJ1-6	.	TGTGCCAGCAGTACGGGGGAAAATTCACCCCTCCACTTT	CASSTGENSPLHF
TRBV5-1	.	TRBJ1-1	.	TGCGCCAGCAGCTTGGGAGGGACACGTGAAGCTTTCTTT	CASSLGGTREAFF
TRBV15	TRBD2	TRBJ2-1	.	TGTGCCACCAGCAGAGATGCTTTACTAGCGGATTACAATGAGCAGTTCTTC	CATSRDALLADYNEQFF
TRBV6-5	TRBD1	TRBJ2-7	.	TGTGCCAGCCGAACAGGGTACAGGGGGACCTACGAGCAGTACTTC	CASRTGYRGTYEQYF